What follows are 19 T cell receptor beta chains derived from one specimen sequenced in a study of PD-1 blockade in mismatch repair-deficient tumors. Profiled with immunoSEQ multiplex PCR; TCRdb holds only in-frame clones, not every one. The repertoire holds around 49,000 clones, with under 85% as singletons. The specimen was PBMCs, collected before pembrolizumab treatment. The receptors were gathered from an adult with mismatch repair-deficient cancer.

In this sample, this clone turned up a few times. The chain is built from TRBV4-1 and TRBJ1-1, with a possible D match to TRBD1 (5 bases). There are 14 residues in the CDR3. The germline V and J ends were trimmed by 6 bases and 1 base, with 12 bases remaining between them. Germline CDR1 is MGHRA and CDR2 is YSYEKL. CDR3 sequence reads: CASRGPLRNTEAFF. In DNA form, the CDR3 reads TGCGCCAGCAGGGGACCGCTCAGGAACACTGAAGCTTTCTTT.

The chain recombines TRBV14 with TRBJ2-3; weak D call: TRBD2 (6 bases). The CDR3 sequence is 18 residues long. Germline V gene sequence: CDR1 SGHDN, CDR2 FVKESK. V was trimmed by 1 base and J by 2 bases, leaving 19 bases between them. DNA of the CDR3: TGTGCCAGCAGCCAAGTGGCTTACCGGGACTCTTACACAGATACGCAGTATTTT. Protein sequence: CASSQVAYRDSYTDTQYF. The full variable domain, with the rest looked up from reference TRBV14 and TRBJ2-3, is EAGVTQFPSHSVIEKGQTVTLRCDPISGHDNLYWYRRVMGKEIKFLLHFVKESKQDESGMPNNRFLAERTGGTYSTLKVQPAELEDSGVYFCASSQVAYRDSYTDTQYFGPGTRLTVL.

The chain combines TRBV27 with TRBJ2-5, with 7 bases that match TRBD2. The length of the CDR3 is 14 residues. The trim removed 1 base at V and 5 bases at J, leaving 4 bases unmatched. The germline CDR1 and CDR2 sequences are MNHEY and SMNVEV (reference sequence). DNA for the CDR3: TGTGCCAGCAGTTTATACGGGGGAGGGGAGACCCAGTACTTC. Translating it yields CASSLYGGGETQYF.

This clone was seen a single time. V is TRBV28 and J is TRBJ2-1, with D possibly matching TRBD2 (6 bases). V lost 1 base, J lost 5 bases, and 12 bases lay in between. CDR1 and CDR2 (germline): MDHEN, SYDVKM. The CDR3 has 15 residues. The CDR3 nucleotides are TGTGCCAGCAGTTTATTGGGGGGTGATCACAATGAGCAGTTCTTC. As protein: CASSLLGGDHNEQFF.

V gene TRBV4-2 combines with J gene TRBJ2-7; maybe TRBD1 (5 bases). Germline V gives CDR1 LGHNA, CDR2 YNFKEQ. Between the trimmed V and J ends, which lost 1 base and 2 bases, there was a span of 12 bases. This CDR3 spans 15 amino acids. The CDR3 loop reads CASSQADTEAYEQYF. The CDR3 coding sequence is TGTGCCAGCAGCCAAGCGGACACTGAGGCCTACGAGCAGTACTTC.

The chain joins TRBV2 to TRBJ1-2, with a possible D match to TRBD1 (6 bases). Between the trimmed V and J ends, which lost 4 bases and 4 bases, there was a span of 10 bases. The length of the CDR3 is 13 residues. Looked up from germline, CDR1 is SNHLY and CDR2 is FYNNEI. The chain's CDR3 is CASSGTEAYGYTF. The DNA for the CDR3 is TGTGCCAGCAGTGGGACAGAGGCCTATGGCTACACCTTC.

The chain carries TRBV5-1 and TRBJ2-1; 14 bases fit TRBD2. The CDR3 runs to 16 residues. V shed 4 bases and J 7 bases; nucleotides not matched to a gene: 7. CDR1 is SGHRS and CDR2 is YFSETQ in the germline V gene. The CDR3, as DNA: TGCGCCAGCAGCGGAACCGGGACTAGCGGGAGAAATGAGCAGTTCTTC. Translation gives CASSGTGTSGRNEQFF.

J is TRBJ2-4 and V is TRBV4-1; 7 bases are a match to TRBD2. The CDR3 totals 18 residues. Looked up from germline, CDR1 is MGHRA and CDR2 is YSYEKL. The V gene end was trimmed by 3 bases and the J gene end by 3 bases; junction bases not matched to a gene: 14. CDR3 sequence: CASSHDRGGEWGKNIQYF. The CDR3 nucleotides are TGCGCCAGCAGCCATGATCGTGGGGGGGAGTGGGGCAAAAACATTCAGTACTTC.

The chain recombines TRBV9 with TRBJ1-1; D not resolved. Trimming removed 3 bases from V and 0 bases from J, with 9 bases in between. Germline CDR1 and CDR2: SGDLS and YYNGEE. The CDR3 loop spans 14 amino acids. CDR3: CASSGLGLNTEAFF. CDR3 in DNA: TGTGCCAGCAGCGGCCTGGGGTTGAACACTGAAGCTTTCTTT. Together with reference TRBV9 and TRBJ1-1, the CDR3 gives the full variable domain: DSGVTQTPKHLITATGQRVTLRCSPRSGDLSVYWYQQSLDQGLQFLIQYYNGEERAKGNILERFSAQQFPDLHSELNLSSLELGDSALYFCASSGLGLNTEAFFGQGTRLTVV.

This chain uses TRBV5-6 with TRBJ1-2, with D uncertain. This CDR3 comprises 14 residues. CDR1 and CDR2 from the germline V gene are SGHDT and YYEEEE. Trimming removed 0 bases from V and 2 bases from J, with 8 bases in between. This chain's CDR3 is CASSLVVGNYGYTF. Written as DNA, the CDR3 is TGTGCCAGCAGCTTGGTAGTAGGGAACTATGGCTACACCTTC.

This clone has only a few counts. The rearrangement uses TRBV29-1 and TRBJ2-1; weak D call: TRBD2 (7 bases). V was shortened by 6 bases and J by 8 bases, with 17 bases between the two germline ends. The germline V gene encodes CDR1 SQVTM and CDR2 ANQGSEA. CDR3 size: 13 residues. The CDR3 sequence is CSVNKGGVDEQFF. CDR3 nucleotide sequence: TGCAGCGTGAATAAGGGGGGGGTCGATGAGCAGTTCTTC.

The rearrangement links TRBV6-5 to TRBJ2-5; TRBD1 agrees at 12 bases. The CDR3 totals 14 residues. Germline assignment: CDR1 MNHEY and CDR2 SVGAGI. V shed 4 bases, J shed 5 bases, and the junction held 2 bases outside the gene matches. The CDR3 reads CASSWDRGLETQYF. The CDR3 DNA reads TGTGCCAGCAGTTGGGACAGGGGGCTGGAGACCCAGTACTTC.

This rearrangement joins TRBV28 to TRBJ2-5; 10 nucleotides line up with TRBD2. This CDR3 spans 16 amino acids. The J segment lost 4 bases and the V segment lost 5 bases, leaving 10 bases of the junction unmatched. Germline V CDR1 and CDR2: MDHEN, SYDVKM. CDR3 residues: CASSLALAGVVETQYF. The CDR3 DNA sequence: TGTGCCAGCAGTCTTGCTCTAGCGGGAGTTGTAGAGACCCAGTACTTC.

The chain links TRBV6-1 to TRBJ2-2, with 11 bases that match TRBD1. Losses at the gene ends were 5 bases for V and 3 bases for J; bases not matched to a gene: 2. The CDR3 runs to 15 residues. CDR1 and CDR2 from the germline V gene are MNHNS and SASEGT. CDR3 protein: CASSWDRGDTGELFF. The CDR3, as DNA: TGTGCCAGCAGTTGGGACAGGGGGGACACCGGGGAGCTGTTTTTT.

The J gene is TRBJ2-2, the V gene TRBV15, with a possible D match to TRBD1 (7 bases). The germline V gene has CDR1 LNHNV and CDR2 YYDKDF (reference sequence). With 0 bases removed from V and 4 bases from J, the gap between germline ends came to 15 bases. The CDR3 length is 17 residues. The CDR3 sequence: CATSRDPRQGGTGELFF. CDR3 DNA sequence: TGTGCCACCAGCAGAGATCCTAGACAGGGAGGCACCGGGGAGCTGTTTTTT.

The gene calls are TRBV6-5 and TRBJ1-2; D might be TRBD1 (5 bases). V was trimmed by 6 bases and J by 2 bases, leaving 16 bases between them. The CDR3 sequence is 15 residues long. Germline V gene data show CDR1 as MNHEY and CDR2 as SVGAGI. The CDR3 coding sequence is TGTGCCAGCAGCGGACCTCCAGGGTGGAACTATGGCTACACCTTC. Amino acid sequence: CASSGPPGWNYGYTF.

The CDR3 region is CASSSGQWVDLAGGGEQFF. For the CDR3, the DNA is TGCGCCAGCAGCTCGGGCCAATGGGTTGATCTAGCGGGAGGCGGTGAGCAGTTCTTC. V usage is TRBV5-1 and J usage is TRBJ2-1, with 11 bases fitting TRBD2. Per the germline V gene, CDR1 is SGHRS and CDR2 is YFSETQ. Trimming took 3 bases from V and 9 from J; bases not matched to a gene: 20. This CDR3 comprises 19 residues.

The genes are TRBV6-1 and TRBJ2-1; a weak D match, TRBD2 (6 bases). The CDR3 is made up of 16 amino acids. CDR1 is MNHNS, CDR2 SASEGT, per germline. Between the trimmed V and J ends, which lost 3 bases and 5 bases, there was a span of 17 bases. The chain's CDR3 is CASSEVWSEGNNEQFF. The DNA of the CDR3 is TGTGCCAGCAGTGAGGTTTGGTCGGAGGGGAACAATGAGCAGTTCTTC.

The V call is TRBV7-9, the J call TRBJ1-1, with D unresolved. The germline V gene encodes CDR1 SEHNR and CDR2 FQNEAQ (reference sequence). The CDR3 sequence is 14 residues long. V lost 1 base and J lost 6, with 12 bases in between. CDR3 coding DNA: TGTGCCAGCAGCTTAGTCGGGTCAATGTCTGAAGCTTTCTTT. Amino acid sequence: CASSLVGSMSEAFF.